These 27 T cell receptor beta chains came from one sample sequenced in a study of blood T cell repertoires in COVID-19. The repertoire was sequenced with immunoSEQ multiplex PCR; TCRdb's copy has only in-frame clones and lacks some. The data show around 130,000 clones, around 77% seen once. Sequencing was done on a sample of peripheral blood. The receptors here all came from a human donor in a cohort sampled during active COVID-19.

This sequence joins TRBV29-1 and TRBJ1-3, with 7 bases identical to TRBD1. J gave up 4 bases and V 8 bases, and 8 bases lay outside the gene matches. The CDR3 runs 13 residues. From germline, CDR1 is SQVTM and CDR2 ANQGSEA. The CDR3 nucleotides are TGCAGCTCACTGGACAGGCCAGGAAACACCATATATTTT. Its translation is CSSLDRPGNTIYF.

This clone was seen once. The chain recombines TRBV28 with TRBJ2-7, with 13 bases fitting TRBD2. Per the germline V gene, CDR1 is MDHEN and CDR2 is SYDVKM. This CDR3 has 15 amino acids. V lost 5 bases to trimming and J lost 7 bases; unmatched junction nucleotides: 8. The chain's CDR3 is CASSGGTSGMGEQYF. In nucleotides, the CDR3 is TGTGCCAGCAGTGGCGGGACTAGCGGGATGGGGGAGCAGTACTTC.

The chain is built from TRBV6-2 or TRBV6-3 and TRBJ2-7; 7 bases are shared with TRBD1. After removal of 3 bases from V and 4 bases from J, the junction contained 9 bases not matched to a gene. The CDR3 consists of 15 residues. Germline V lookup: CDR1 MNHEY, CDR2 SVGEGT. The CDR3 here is CASSYREDRAYEQYF. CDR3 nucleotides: TGTGCCAGCAGTTATCGGGAAGACAGGGCGTACGAGCAGTACTTC.

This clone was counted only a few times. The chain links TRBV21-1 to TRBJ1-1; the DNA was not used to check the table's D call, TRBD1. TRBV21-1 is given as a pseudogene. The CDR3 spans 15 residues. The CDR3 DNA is TGTGCCAGCAGCAACGAGACAGGGGAGAACACTGAAGCTTTCTTT. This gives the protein CASSNETGENTEAFF.

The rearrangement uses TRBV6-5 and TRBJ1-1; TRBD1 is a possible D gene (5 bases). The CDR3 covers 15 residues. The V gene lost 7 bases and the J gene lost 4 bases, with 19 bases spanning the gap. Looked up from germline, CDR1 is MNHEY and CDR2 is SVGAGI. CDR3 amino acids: CASIPPWGRGTEAFF. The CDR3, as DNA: TGTGCCAGCATTCCCCCATGGGGTAGGGGCACTGAAGCTTTCTTT.

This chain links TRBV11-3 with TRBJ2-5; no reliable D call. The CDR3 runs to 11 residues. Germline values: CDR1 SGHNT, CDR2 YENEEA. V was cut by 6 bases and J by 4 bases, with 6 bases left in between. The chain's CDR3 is CASSFRETQYF. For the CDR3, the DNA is TGTGCCAGCAGTTTCAGAGAGACCCAGTACTTC.

The DNA of the CDR3 is TGTGCCAGCAGTGAAGCTTCACTAGCGGGGGCAGAGACCCAGTACTTC. Translated: CASSEASLAGAETQYF. The chain links TRBV2 to TRBJ2-5, with 11 bases aligning to TRBD2. This CDR3 comprises 16 residues. CDR1 is SNHLY, CDR2 FYNNEI, per germline. J gave up 4 bases and V 0 bases, and 4 bases lay outside the gene matches. Full variable domain (remainder filled in from reference TRBV2 and TRBJ2-5): EPEVTQTPSHQVTQMGQEVILRCVPISNHLYFYWYRQILGQKVEFLVSFYNNEISEKSEIFDDQFSVERPDGSNFTLKIRSTKLEDSAMYFCASSEASLAGAETQYFGPGTRLLVL.

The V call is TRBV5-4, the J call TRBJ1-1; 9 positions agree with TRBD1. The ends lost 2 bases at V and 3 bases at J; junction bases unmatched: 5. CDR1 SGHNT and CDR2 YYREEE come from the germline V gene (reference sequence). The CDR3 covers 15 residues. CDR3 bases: TGTGCCAGCAGCTTAGACGGGACAGGGCACACTGAAGCTTTCTTT. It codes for CASSLDGTGHTEAFF.

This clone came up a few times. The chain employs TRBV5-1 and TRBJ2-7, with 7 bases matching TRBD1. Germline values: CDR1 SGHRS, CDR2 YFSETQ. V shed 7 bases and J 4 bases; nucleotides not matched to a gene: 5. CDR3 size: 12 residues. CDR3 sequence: CASLTGNYEQYF. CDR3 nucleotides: TGCGCCAGCTTGACAGGGAATTACGAGCAGTACTTC.

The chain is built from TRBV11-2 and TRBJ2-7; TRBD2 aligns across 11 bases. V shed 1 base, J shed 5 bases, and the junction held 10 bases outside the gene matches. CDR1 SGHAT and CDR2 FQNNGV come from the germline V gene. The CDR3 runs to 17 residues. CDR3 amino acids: CASSLVFLAGGRDEQYF. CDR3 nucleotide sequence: TGTGCCAGCAGCTTAGTCTTCCTAGCGGGAGGACGGGACGAGCAGTACTTC.

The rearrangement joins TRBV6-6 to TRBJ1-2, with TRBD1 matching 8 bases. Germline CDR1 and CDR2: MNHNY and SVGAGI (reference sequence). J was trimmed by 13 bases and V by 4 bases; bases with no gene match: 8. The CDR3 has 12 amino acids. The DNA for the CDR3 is TGTGCCAGCAGTTCGGAGGACAGGGTAGGCACCTTC. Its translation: CASSSEDRVGTF.

This chain's CDR3 is CASSQDGQGAGNTIYF. In DNA, the CDR3 is TGCGCCAGCAGCCAAGATGGGCAAGGGGCTGGAAACACCATATATTTT. The rearrangement uses TRBV4-1 and TRBJ1-3, with a tentative D call TRBD1 (5 bases). This CDR3 is 16 amino acids long. Germline values: CDR1 MGHRA, CDR2 YSYEKL. V lost 0 bases and J lost 2, with 11 bases in between.

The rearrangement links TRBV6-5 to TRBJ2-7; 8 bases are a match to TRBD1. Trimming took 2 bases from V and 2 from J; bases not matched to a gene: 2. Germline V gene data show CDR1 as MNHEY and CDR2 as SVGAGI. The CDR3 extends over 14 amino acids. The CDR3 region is CASSYRDRPYEQYF. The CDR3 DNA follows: TGTGCCAGCAGTTACCGGGACAGGCCCTACGAGCAGTACTTC.

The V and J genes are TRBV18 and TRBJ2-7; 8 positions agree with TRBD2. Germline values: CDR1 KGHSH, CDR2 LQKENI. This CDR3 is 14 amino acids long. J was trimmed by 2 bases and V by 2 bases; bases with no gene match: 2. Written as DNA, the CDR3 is TGTGCCAGCTCACCAGGCGGGAGGACCTACGAGCAGTACTTC. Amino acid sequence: CASSPGGRTYEQYF.

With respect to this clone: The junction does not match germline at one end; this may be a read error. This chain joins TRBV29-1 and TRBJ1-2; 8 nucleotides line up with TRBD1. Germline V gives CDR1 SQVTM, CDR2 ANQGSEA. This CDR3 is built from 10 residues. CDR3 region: CSAARDRSFF. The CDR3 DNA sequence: TGCAGCGCTGCCCGGGACAGGTCCTTCTTC.

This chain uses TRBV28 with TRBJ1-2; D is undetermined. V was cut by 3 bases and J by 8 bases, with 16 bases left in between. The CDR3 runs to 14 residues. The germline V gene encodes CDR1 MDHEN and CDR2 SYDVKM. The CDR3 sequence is CASSLVGVLRGYTF. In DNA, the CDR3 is TGTGCCAGCAGTTTGGTCGGGGTTCTGAGGGGCTACACCTTC.

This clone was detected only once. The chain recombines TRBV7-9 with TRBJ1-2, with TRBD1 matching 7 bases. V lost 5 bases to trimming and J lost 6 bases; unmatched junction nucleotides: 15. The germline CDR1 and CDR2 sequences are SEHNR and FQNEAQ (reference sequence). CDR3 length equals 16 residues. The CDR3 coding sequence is TGTGCCAGCAGCCCTGCTACCGGGACAGATCTACATGGCTACACCTTC. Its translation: CASSPATGTDLHGYTF.

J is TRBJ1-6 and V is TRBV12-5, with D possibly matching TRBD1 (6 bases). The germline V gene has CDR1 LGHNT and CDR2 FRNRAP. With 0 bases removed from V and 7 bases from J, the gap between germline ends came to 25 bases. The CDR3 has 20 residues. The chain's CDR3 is CASGLVIGTTEDLGNSPLHF. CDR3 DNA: TGTGCTAGTGGTTTGGTAATTGGGACAACGGAGGACCTCGGGAATTCACCCCTCCACTTT.

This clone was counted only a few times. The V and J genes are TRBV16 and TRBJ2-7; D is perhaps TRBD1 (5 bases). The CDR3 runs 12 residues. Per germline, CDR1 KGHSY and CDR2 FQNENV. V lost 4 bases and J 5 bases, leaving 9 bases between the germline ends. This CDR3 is CASSPAGHEQYF. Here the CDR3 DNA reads TGTGCCAGCAGCCCCGCAGGGCACGAGCAGTACTTC.

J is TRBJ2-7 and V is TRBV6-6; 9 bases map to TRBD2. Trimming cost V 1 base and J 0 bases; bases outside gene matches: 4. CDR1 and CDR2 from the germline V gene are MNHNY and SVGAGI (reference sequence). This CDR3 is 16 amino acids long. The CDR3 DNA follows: TGTGCCAGCAGTTACTTGGCTAGCGGGGACTCCTACGAGCAGTACTTC. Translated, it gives CASSYLASGDSYEQYF.

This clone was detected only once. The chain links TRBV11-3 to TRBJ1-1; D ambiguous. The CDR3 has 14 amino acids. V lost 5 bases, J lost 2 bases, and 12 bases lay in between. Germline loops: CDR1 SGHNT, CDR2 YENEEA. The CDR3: CASSPEAVNTEAFF. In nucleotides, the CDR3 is TGTGCCAGCAGCCCCGAGGCGGTTAACACTGAAGCTTTCTTT. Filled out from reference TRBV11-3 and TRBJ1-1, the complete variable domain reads EAGVVQSPRYKIIEKKQPVAFWCNPISGHNTLYWYLQNLGQGPELLIRYENEEAVDDSQLPKDRFSAERLKGVDSTLKIQPAELGDSAVYLCASSPEAVNTEAFFGQGTRLTVV.

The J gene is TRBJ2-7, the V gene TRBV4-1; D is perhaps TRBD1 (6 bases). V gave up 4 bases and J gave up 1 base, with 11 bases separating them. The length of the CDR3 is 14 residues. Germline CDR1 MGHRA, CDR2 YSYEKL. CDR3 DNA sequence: TGCGCCAGCAGCCCGGGCAGGGGTTCCTACGAGCAGTACTTC. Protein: CASSPGRGSYEQYF.

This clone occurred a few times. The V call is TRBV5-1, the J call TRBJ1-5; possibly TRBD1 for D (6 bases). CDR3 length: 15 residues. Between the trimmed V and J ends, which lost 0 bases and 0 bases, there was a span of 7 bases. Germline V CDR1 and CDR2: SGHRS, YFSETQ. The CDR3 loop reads CASSLGDNSNQPQHF. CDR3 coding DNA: TGCGCCAGCAGCTTGGGGGACAATAGCAATCAGCCCCAGCATTTT.

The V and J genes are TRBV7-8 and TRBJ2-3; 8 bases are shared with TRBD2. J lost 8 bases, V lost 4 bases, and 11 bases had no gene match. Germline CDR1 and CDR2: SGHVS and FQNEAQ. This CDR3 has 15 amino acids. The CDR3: CASSSGTERGGTQYF. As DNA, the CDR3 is TGTGCCAGCAGCTCCGGGACGGAACGGGGGGGTACGCAGTATTTT.

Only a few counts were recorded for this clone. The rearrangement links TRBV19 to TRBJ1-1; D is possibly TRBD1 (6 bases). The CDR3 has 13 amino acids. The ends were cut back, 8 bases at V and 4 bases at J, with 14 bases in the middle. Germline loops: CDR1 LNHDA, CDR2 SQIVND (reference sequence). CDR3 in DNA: TGTGCCAGTGTGAGCGGGGGCGGCACTGAAGCTTTCTTT. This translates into CASVSGGGTEAFF.

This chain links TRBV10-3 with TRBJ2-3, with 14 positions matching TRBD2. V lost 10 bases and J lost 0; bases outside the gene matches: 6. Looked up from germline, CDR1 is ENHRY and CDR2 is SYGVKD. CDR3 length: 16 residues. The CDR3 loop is CATGTSGGLSTDTQYF. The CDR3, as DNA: TGTGCCACCGGGACTAGCGGGGGCTTGAGCACAGATACGCAGTATTTT.

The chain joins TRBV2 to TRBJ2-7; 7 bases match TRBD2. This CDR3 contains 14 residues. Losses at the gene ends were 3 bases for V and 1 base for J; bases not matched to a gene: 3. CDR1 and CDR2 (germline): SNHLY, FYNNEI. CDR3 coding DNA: TGTGCCAGCAGTGACGCGGGGGATTCCTACGAGCAGTACTTC. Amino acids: CASSDAGDSYEQYF.